Below, 3 T cell receptor beta chains from the same sample are listed, as sequenced in a study of blood T cell repertoires in COVID-19. The data were produced by immunoSEQ multiplex PCR, yet TCRdb's version contains in-frame clones alone and is incomplete. The repertoire holds approximately 210,000 clones, with around 89% as singletons. The sequenced material came from peripheral blood. The receptor source for this set is a woman aged 40 to 49 with acute or convalescent COVID-19.

The chain combines TRBV29-1 with TRBJ1-1, with 11 bases aligning to TRBD1. The CDR3 loop spans 14 amino acids. J was trimmed by 5 bases and V by 4 bases; bases with no gene match: 6. Germline CDR1 is SQVTM and CDR2 is ANQGSEA. CDR3 bases: TGCAGCGTTGTAGGGGGGACAGGGGGTACTGAAGCTTTCTTT. This codes for CSVVGGTGGTEAFF.

This CDR3 reads CASSSPTAGAYNEQFF. In DNA, the CDR3 is TGTGCCAGCAGTTCCCCCACAGCGGGGGCTTACAATGAGCAGTTCTTC. The rearrangement uses TRBV6-5 and TRBJ2-1; the match to TRBD2 covers 8 bases. From germline, CDR1 is MNHEY and CDR2 SVGAGI. The CDR3 totals 16 residues. V shed 4 bases, J shed 4 bases, and the junction held 9 bases outside the gene matches.

This clone has only a few counts. The chain links TRBV12-5 to TRBJ1-1; D not certain. CDR3 length: 14 residues. The germline V gene has CDR1 LGHNT and CDR2 FRNRAP. The V end was cut by 1 base, the J end by 5 bases, with 11 bases between. The CDR3 region is CASGLGFPRTEAFF. In DNA, the CDR3 is TGTGCTAGTGGTTTGGGATTTCCCAGAACTGAAGCTTTCTTT.